This T cell receptor (beta chain) emerged from a study of T-cell reconstitution after alpha-beta-depleted transplantation in children. CDR1 is KGHSH and CDR2 is LQKENI in the germline V gene. This CDR3 is built from 13 residues. Trimming shortened V by 2 bases and J by 3 bases, and 5 bases separated the two germline ends. Preparation of the TCRbeta library involved a method that used unique molecular identifiers. Each CDR3 protein is one row after TCRdb ran MiXCR on the PCR reads. This sample carries nearly 550,000 distinct CDR3 sequences, around 19% of them seen once, and the ten largest clones take over 3%.

The chain employs TRBV18 and TRBJ2-1, with no clear D. This specimen consisted of PBMCs from the stem cell graft donor, obtained from the stem cell graft. The clonotype was recovered from a human donor who donated a stem cell graft to a child with acute lymphoblastic leukemia. This CDR3 reads CASSPAVYNEQFF. The DNA for the CDR3 is TGTGCCAGCTCACCAGCGGTCTACAATGAGCAGTTCTTC. The whole variable domain, filled in from reference TRBV18 and TRBJ2-1, reads NAGVMQNPRHLVRRRGQEARLRCSPMKGHSHVYWYRQLPEEGLKFMVYLQKENIIDESGMPKERFSAEFPKEGPSILRIQQVVRGDSAAYFCASSPAVYNEQFFGPGTRLTVL.